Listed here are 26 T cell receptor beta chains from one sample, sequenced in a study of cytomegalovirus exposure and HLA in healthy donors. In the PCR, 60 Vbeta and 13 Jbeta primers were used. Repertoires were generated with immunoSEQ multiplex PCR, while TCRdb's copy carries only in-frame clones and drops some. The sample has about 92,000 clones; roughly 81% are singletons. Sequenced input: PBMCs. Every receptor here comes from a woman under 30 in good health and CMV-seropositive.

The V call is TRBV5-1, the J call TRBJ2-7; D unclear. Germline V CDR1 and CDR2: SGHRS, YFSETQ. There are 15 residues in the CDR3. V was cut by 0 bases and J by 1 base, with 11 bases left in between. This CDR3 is CASSLVFGGSYEQYF. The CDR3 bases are TGCGCCAGCAGCTTGGTATTCGGCGGTTCCTACGAGCAGTACTTC.

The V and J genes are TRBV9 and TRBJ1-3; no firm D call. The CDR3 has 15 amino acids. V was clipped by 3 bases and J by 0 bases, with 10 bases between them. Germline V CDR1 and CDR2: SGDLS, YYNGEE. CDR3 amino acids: CASSGALFSGNTIYF. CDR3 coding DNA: TGTGCCAGCAGCGGCGCATTATTCTCTGGAAACACCATATATTTT.

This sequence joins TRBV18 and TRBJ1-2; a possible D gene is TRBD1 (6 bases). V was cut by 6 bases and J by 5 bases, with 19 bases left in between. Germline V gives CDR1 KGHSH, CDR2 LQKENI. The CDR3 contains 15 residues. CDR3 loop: CASSVRRTELYGYTF. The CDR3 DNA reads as TGTGCCAGCTCCGTGCGTAGGACAGAGCTTTATGGCTACACCTTC.

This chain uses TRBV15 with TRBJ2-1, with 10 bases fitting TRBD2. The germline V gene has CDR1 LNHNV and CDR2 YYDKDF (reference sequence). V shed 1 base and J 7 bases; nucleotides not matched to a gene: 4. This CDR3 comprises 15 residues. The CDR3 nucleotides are TGTGCCACCAGCAGAGGTGTTAGCGGGAGGAATGAGCAGTTCTTC. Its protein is CATSRGVSGRNEQFF.

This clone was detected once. Here the CDR3 reads CASRPGPQETQYF. DNA of the CDR3: TGCGCCAGCCGCCCAGGGCCGCAAGAGACCCAGTACTTC. The V call is TRBV5-1, the J call TRBJ2-5; weak D call: TRBD1 (5 bases). In germline, CDR1 is SGHRS, CDR2 YFSETQ. Trimming took 7 bases from V and 2 from J, leaving 12 bases between them. This CDR3 has 13 residues.

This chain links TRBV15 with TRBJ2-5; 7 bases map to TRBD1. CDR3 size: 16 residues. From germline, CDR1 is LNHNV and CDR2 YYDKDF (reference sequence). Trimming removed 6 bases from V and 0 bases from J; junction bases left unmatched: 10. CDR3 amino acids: CATRETGVGYQETQYF. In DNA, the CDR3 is TGTGCCACCAGAGAAACAGGGGTGGGGTACCAAGAGACCCAGTACTTC.

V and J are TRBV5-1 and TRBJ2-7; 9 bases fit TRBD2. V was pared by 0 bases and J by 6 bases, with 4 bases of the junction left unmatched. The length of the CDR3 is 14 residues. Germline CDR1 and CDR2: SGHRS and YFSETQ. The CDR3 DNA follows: TGCGCCAGCAGCTTGGTAGCGGGAGCAACCGAGCAGTACTTC. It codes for CASSLVAGATEQYF.

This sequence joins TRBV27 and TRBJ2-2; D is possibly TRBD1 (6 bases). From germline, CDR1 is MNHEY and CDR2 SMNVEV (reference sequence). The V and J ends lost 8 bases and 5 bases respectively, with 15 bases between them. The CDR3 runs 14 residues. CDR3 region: CASGSYRVTGELFF. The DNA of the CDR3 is TGTGCCAGCGGGAGTTACAGGGTTACCGGGGAGCTGTTTTTT.

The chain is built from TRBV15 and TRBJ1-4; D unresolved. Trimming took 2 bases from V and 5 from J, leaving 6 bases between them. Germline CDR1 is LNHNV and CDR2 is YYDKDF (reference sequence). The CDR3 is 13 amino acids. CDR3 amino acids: CATSRNLNEKLFF. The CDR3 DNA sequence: TGTGCCACCAGCAGAAACTTAAATGAAAAACTGTTTTTT.

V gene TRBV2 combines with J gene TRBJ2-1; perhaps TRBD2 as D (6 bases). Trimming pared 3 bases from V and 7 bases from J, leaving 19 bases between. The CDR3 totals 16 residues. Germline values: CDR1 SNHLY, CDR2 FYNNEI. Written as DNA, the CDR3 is TGTGCCAGCAGTGACCCCGGGAGACCCTCTGGGAATGAGCAGTTCTTC. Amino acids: CASSDPGRPSGNEQFF.

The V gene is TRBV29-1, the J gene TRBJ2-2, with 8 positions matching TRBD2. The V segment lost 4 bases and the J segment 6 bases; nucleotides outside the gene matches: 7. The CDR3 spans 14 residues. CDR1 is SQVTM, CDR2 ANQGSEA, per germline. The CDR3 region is CSVVSAGDAGELFF. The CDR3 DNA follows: TGCAGCGTTGTATCAGCGGGAGATGCCGGGGAGCTGTTTTTT.

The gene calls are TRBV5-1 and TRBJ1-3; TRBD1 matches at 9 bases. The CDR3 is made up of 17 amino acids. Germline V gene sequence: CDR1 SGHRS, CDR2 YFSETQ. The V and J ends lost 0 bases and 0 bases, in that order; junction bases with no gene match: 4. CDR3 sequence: CASSLGGTGRSGNTIYF. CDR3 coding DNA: TGCGCCAGCAGCTTGGGAGGGACAGGGCGCTCTGGAAACACCATATATTTT.

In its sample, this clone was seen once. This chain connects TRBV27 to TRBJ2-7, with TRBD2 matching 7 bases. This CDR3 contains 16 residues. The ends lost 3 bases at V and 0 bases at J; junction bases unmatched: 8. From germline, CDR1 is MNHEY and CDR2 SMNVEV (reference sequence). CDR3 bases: TGTGCCAGCAGTTTCCGGGGCGGGAGATACTCCTACGAGCAGTACTTC. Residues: CASSFRGGRYSYEQYF.

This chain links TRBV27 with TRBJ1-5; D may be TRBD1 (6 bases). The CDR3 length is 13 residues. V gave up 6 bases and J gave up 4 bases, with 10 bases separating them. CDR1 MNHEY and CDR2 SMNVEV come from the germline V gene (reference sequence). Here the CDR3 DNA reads TGTGCCAGCAGCCACCAGGGGAATCAGCCCCAGCATTTT. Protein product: CASSHQGNQPQHF.

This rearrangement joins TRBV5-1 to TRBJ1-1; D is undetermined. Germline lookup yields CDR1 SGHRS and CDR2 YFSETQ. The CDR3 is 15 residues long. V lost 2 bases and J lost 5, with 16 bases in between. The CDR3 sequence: CASSFSGVQSTEAFF. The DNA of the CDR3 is TGCGCCAGCAGCTTTTCCGGGGTCCAGTCAACTGAAGCTTTCTTT.

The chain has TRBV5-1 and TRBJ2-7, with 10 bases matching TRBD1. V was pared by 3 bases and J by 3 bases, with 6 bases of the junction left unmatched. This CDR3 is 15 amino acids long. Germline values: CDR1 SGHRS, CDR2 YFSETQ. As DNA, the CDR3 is TGCGCCAGCAGCTCCAGGGGACAGGGGATCTACGAGCAGTACTTC. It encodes CASSSRGQGIYEQYF.

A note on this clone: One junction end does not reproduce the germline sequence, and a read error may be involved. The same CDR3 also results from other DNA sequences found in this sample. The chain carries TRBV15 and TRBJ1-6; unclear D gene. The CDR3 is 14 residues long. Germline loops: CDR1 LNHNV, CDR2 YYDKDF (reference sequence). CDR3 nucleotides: TGTGCCACCAGCAGAGATCCAGCGGATTCCCCCCTCCACTTT. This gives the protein CATSRDPADSPLHF.

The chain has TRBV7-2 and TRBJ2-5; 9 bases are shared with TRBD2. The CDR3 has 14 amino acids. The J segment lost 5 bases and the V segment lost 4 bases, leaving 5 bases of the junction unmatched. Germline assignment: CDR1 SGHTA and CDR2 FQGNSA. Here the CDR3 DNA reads TGTGCCAGCAGCTACCGGACTAGCGCTGAGACCCAGTACTTC. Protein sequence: CASSYRTSAETQYF.

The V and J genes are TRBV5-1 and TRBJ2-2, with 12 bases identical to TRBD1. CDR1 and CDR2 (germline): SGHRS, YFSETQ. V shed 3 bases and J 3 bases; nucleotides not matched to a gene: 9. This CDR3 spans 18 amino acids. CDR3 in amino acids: CASSYPGQGAMDTGELFF. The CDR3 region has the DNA TGCGCCAGCAGCTATCCGGGACAGGGGGCCATGGACACCGGGGAGCTGTTTTTT.

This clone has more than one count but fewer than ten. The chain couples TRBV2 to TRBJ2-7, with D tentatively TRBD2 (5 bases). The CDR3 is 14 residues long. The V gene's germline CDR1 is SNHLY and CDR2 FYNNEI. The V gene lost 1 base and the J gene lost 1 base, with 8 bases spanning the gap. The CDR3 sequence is CASSEVRGSYEQYF. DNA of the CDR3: TGTGCCAGCAGTGAAGTTCGAGGGTCCTACGAGCAGTACTTC.

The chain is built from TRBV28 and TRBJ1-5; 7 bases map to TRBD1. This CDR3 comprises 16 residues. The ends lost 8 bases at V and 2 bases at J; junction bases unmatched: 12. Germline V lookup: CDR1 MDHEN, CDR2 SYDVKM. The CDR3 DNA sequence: TGTGCCAGCCACACGACATCAGGGGGAGGCAATCAGCCCCAGCATTTT. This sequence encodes CASHTTSGGGNQPQHF.

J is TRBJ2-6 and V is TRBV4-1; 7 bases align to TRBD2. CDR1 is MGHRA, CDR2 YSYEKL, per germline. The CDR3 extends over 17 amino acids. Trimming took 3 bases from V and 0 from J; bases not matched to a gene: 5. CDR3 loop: CASSHSGFPSGANVLTF. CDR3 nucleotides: TGCGCCAGCAGCCATAGCGGGTTCCCCTCTGGGGCCAACGTCCTGACTTTC.

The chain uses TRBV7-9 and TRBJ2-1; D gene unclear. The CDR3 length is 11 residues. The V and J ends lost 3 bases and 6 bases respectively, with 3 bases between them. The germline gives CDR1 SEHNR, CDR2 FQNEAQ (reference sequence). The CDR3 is CASSFSNEQFF. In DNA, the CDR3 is TGTGCCAGCAGCTTCAGCAATGAGCAGTTCTTC.

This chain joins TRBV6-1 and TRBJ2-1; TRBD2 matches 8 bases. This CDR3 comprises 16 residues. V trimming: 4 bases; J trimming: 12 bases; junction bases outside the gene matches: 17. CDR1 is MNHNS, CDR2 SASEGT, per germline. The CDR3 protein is CASSGGSGLVAHGQFF. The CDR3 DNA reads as TGTGCCAGCAGTGGAGGTTCGGGACTAGTCGCCCATGGGCAGTTCTTC.

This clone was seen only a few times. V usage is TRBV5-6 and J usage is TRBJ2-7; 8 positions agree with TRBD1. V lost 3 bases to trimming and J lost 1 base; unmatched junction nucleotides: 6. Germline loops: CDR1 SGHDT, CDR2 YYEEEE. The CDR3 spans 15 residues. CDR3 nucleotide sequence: TGTGCCAGCAGCTGGGAGGACAGGGAGTCCTACGAGCAGTACTTC. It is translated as CASSWEDRESYEQYF.

The CDR3 nucleotides are TGTGCCAGCAGCGTAGAGGTCAGGGGTGAGACCCAGTACTTC. It specifies CASSVEVRGETQYF. The rearrangement links TRBV9 to TRBJ2-5; possible D gene TRBD1, 6 bases. CDR1 is SGDLS and CDR2 is YYNGEE in the germline V gene. V was pared by 0 bases and J by 5 bases, with 11 bases between. The CDR3 runs 14 residues.